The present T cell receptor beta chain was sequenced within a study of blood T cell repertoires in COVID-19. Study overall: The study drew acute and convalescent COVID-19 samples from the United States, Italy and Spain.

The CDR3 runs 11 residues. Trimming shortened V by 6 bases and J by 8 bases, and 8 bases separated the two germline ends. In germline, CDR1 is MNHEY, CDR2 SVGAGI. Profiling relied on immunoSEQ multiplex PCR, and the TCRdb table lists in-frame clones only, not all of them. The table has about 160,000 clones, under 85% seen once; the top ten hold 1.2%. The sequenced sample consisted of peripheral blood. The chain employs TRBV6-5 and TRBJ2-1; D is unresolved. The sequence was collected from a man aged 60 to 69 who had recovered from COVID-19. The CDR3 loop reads CASRRLYEQFF. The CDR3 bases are TGTGCCAGCAGGAGGCTCTATGAGCAGTTCTTC.